The T cell receptor beta chain under discussion was sequenced for a study of glioma-infiltrating T cells after dendritic cell vaccination. Study overall: Samples are from glioblastoma patients in Phase I and II dendritic cell vaccine trials. Dendritic cells derived from monocytes and pulsed with autologous tumor lysate formed the vaccine.

CDR3 length equals 13 residues. Trimming stripped 3 bases from V and 5 bases from J, with 11 bases between. CDR1 and CDR2 from the germline V gene are SGDLS and YYNGEE. PBMC sampling occurred before vaccination, two weeks after the third dose, and at progression. Study-level findings and limits: Higher pretreatment TIL content predicted longer progression-free time and survival.

This clone appeared a single time. Its antigen is currently unknown. Generated by immunoSEQ multiplex PCR, the TCRdb table keeps only in-frame clones and is missing some. The sample holds some 70,000 clones, 81% seen once. This clonotype was sampled from a human donor with glioblastoma. The sample in question was blood, obtained before dendritic cell vaccination. The chain has TRBV9 and TRBJ1-2; D is possibly TRBD1 (5 bases). CDR3 sequence reads: CASSGGLQYGYTF. In DNA form, the CDR3 reads TGTGCCAGCAGCGGGGGACTGCAGTATGGCTACACCTTC.